This T cell receptor beta chain was found in a study of regulatory T cells in long-lasting Graves disease (dated by TCRdb to the early 2020s). Some background on the complete study: Persistent Graves' disease meant more than 5 years of antithyroid drug treatment with TSH receptor autoantibodies that stayed positive. Antithyroid drugs had been taken for approximately 9.5 years on average by persistent Graves' disease patients in the clinical cohort. The study was registered as a clinical trial and conducted in China. A total of about 35 samples underwent TCR sequencing, from some 13 patients with persistent Graves' disease and approximately 20 patients with newly diagnosed Graves' disease. Persistent Graves' disease patients were compared with newly diagnosed Graves' disease patients by peripheral blood TCR sequencing and RNA sequencing.

Library construction relied on multiplex PCR. The data were produced on an Illumina HiSeq 4000. iRepertoire HTBI primers and Arm-PCR amplification of CDR3 regions were used to construct TCR beta libraries. Before sequencing, the PCR products went through gel purification. The paper's data handling went like this. Gene usage analysis of CDR3 amino acid clonotypes relied on the roughly 64 TRBV and fewer than 15 TRBJ segments identified across samples. COPE and FqMerger were used to merge the filtered high-quality paired reads into contigs. BLAST was used to align contigs to IMGT TRBV, TRBD and TRBJ reference genes, and CDR3 was defined according to IMGT. Highly expanded clones were defined as clonotypes with a frequency above 0.1%. Shannon entropy served as the measure of repertoire diversity, while the Gini coefficient captured V-J evenness. A clonotype found in more than one individual was treated as public. TCRdb reanalyzed the raw reads on its own, using fastp at Q25 for trimming and MiXCR for clone calling, and kept in-frame beta chains. Rows merge per CDR3 protein into single entries with the most common DNA and genes. The V and J calls were determined by TCRdb, not by the authors. In this sample the table shows 400,000 or so distinct CDR3 sequences, less than 25% of which occur a single time. Under 25% of the sample belongs to the ten largest clones.

This clonotype was counted between two and nine times. What antigen it recognizes has not been identified. No much larger clone exists at a distance of one base, and base qualities are not known. V and J are truncated by 4 bases and 1 base respectively, leaving an intervening sequence of 10 bases. From the germline V gene (reference sequence), CDR1 is LGHDT and CDR2 is YNNKEL. The CDR3 measures 14 amino acids from cysteine to phenylalanine. The entry retains the CDR3 DNA only, 42 bases that are in frame from base 1. In the paper's terms, the time point label means: persistent/refractory GD, antithyroid drugs over 5 years with positive TRAb. For both TCR sequencing and RNA sequencing, RNA was extracted from PBMCs using TRIzol. Graves' disease was diagnosed according to American Thyroid Association guidelines. Recruitment of patients was carried out at an endocrinology department in Xi'an, China. Each patient gave about 10 milliliters of peripheral blood, collected in an EDTA anticoagulant tube. Ficoll Paque Plus density gradient separation was used to isolate PBMCs, and no further T cell sorting was performed. An Agilent 2100 Bioanalyzer and agarose gel were used to assess RNA quality, and a NanoDrop 2000 was used to measure RNA concentration.

On the study overall, not on this receptor specifically: Persistent patients shared more public clonotypes among themselves (around 2,700) than newly diagnosed patients did (roughly 910). As a limitation, the authors acknowledged that the small sample size may reduce accuracy. Because the primary lesion, thyroid tissue, could not be accessed, the study looked at peripheral blood alone. Compared with newly diagnosed patients, persistent Graves' disease patients had lower TCR Shannon entropy and fewer highly expanded clones, which suggests clonal expansion. Persistent disease showed preferential use of TRBV28, TRBJ1-2 and TRBJ2-5, whereas newly diagnosed disease favored TRBV20-1 and TRBJ2-1. Sequencing and analysis were restricted to the TCR beta chain.

Recombination connected TRBV3-1 to TRBJ1-1, with the D gene not clear enough to name. This clonotype originated in a female donor with Graves disease. The specimen comprised peripheral blood mononuclear cells (PBMCs), sampled when the disease was refractory, from a patient treated with antithyroid drugs. The CDR3 region: CASSRLAGNTEAFF. The DNA sequence follows: TGTGCCAGCAGCCGACTAGCAGGGAACACTGAAGCTTTCTTT.